This T cell receptor beta chain is drawn from a study of cytomegalovirus exposure and HLA in healthy donors. Both 60 Vbeta primers and 13 Jbeta primers went into the PCR. TCRdb's table, derived via immunoSEQ multiplex PCR, lists solely in-frame clones and lacks some. This sample has about 210,000 clones, with 80% to 90% found just once. Study-level results: The presence/absence work took it that sequencing depth was about the same across donors. The likely origin of a cluster of highly shared sequence variants was a sequencing artifact. Across HLA loci, a later analysis found differing TCR association rates, with DRB1 most and HLA-C fewest.

Nominally healthy donors provided the samples, though records likely missed some immune exposures. On this clone itself: Its antigen is not identified.

Deletions cut 6 bases from V and 2 bases from J, with 9 bases between. Germline V gives CDR1 SGHRS, CDR2 YFSETQ. The CDR3 consists of 13 residues. Source material: PBMCs. The clonotype originates from a man in his forties in good health and CMV-seropositive. This rearrangement joins TRBV5-1 to TRBJ2-1; possible D gene TRBD2, 5 bases. The CDR3 loop reads CASMSGTYNEQFF. CDR3 nucleotides: TGCGCCAGCATGAGCGGAACCTACAATGAGCAGTTCTTC. The full variable domain, its missing parts supplied by reference TRBV5-1 and TRBJ2-1, is KAGVTQTPRYLIKTRGQQVTLSCSPISGHRSVSWYQQTPGQGLQFLFEYFSETQRNKGNFPGRFSGRQFSNSRSEMNVSTLELGDSALYLCASMSGTYNEQFFGPGTRLTVL.